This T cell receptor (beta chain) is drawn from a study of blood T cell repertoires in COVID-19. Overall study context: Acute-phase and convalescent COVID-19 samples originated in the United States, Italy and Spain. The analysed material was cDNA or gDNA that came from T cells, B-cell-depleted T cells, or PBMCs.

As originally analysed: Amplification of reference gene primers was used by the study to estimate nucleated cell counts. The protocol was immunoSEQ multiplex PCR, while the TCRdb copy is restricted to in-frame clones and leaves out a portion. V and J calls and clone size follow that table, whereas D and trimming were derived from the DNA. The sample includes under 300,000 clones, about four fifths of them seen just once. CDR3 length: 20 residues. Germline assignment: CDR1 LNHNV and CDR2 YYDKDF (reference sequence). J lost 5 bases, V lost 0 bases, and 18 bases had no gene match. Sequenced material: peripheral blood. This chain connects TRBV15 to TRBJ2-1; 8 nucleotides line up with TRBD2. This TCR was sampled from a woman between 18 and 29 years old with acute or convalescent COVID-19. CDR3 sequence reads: CATSRERRPTVAGGNNEQFF. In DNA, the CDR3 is TGTGCCACCAGCAGAGAGCGCAGACCGACCGTCGCGGGAGGTAACAATGAGCAGTTCTTC.